This T cell receptor beta chain stems from a study of blood T cell repertoires in COVID-19. Study-wide context: Nucleic acid was either cDNA or gDNA, and it came from T cells, B-cell-depleted T cells, or PBMCs.

V shed 0 bases, J shed 3 bases, and the junction held 4 bases outside the gene matches. Germline V gives CDR1 MNHNY, CDR2 SVGAGI (reference sequence). There are 15 residues in the CDR3. Libraries were prepared by immunoSEQ multiplex PCR; TCRdb keeps only in-frame clonotypes and omits some of them. The table lists 75,000 to 95,000 clones, roughly 78% of them singletons. The chain recombines TRBV6-6 with TRBJ2-7; 8 bases fit TRBD1. The sequenced sample consisted of peripheral blood. This sequence originates from a woman aged 80 or over with active or convalescent COVID-19. The CDR3 DNA follows: TGTGCCAGCAGTTACTCTGGACAGGGAGGCTACGAGCAGTACTTC. Its translation: CASSYSGQGGYEQYF.